Listed below are T cell receptor beta chains from one sample, sequenced in a study of blood T cell repertoires in COVID-19. TCRdb keeps only in-frame clones here, not all; method: immunoSEQ multiplex PCR. The table records a few hundred thousand clones, 85% to 90% of them present only once. The sample comprised peripheral blood. The origin of the receptors is a man younger than 35 with active or convalescent COVID-19. The CDR3 runs from the conserved cysteine through the conserved F or W. A D gene is named only where the DNA matches it firmly. The size entry is marked missing in some rows and otherwise reads once, few, many or a size class.

D gene	V gene	J gene	CDR3 length	clone size	CDR3 protein	CDR3 DNA
-	TRBV5-1	TRBJ2-2	15	-	CASSLAGSNTGELFF	TGCGCCAGCAGCTTGGCAGGGTCCAACACCGGGGAGCTGTTTTTT
-	TRBV11-2	TRBJ1-6	13	-	CASRTGGNSPLHF	TGTGCCAGCAGGACAGGCGGGAATTCACCCCTCCACTTT
-	TRBV7-3	TRBJ2-2	12	-	CASSSYTGELFF	TGTGCCAGCAGTTCCTACACCGGGGAGCTGTTTTTT
TRBD2	TRBV5-6	TRBJ2-1	15	-	CASSSVAGAQDEQFF	TGTGCCAGCAGCTCTGTAGCGGGAGCTCAAGATGAGCAGTTCTTC
-	TRBV3-1/TRBV3-2	TRBJ1-6	13	-	CASSQDMGGPLHF	TGTGCCAGCAGCCAAGATATGGGGGGACCCCTCCACTTT
TRBD1	TRBV6-1	TRBJ2-7	18	-	CASSASGTGGIASYEQYF	TGTGCCAGCAGTGCAAGCGGGACAGGGGGCATTGCCTCCTACGAGCAGTACTTC
TRBD1	TRBV4-1	TRBJ1-5	15	-	CASSPGQGSNQPQHF	TGCGCCAGCAGCCCGGGACAGGGTAGCAATCAGCCCCAGCATTTT
TRBD1	TRBV7-6	TRBJ2-5	14	few	CASSAIGQGGYQYF	TGTGCCAGCAGCGCAATCGGACAGGGCGGTTATCAGTACTTC
-	TRBV6-2/TRBV6-3	TRBJ2-7	14	-	CASSDSGLPYEQYF	TGTGCCAGCAGTGATTCGGGACTCCCCTACGAGCAGTACTTC
-	TRBV19	TRBJ2-7	14	-	CASSIEGRGGEQYF	TGTGCCAGTAGTATAGAAGGCAGGGGCGGCGAGCAGTACTTC
-	TRBV2	TRBJ2-7	11	-	CASSLDSEQYF	TGTGCCAGCAGTTTGGACTCTGAGCAGTACTTC
TRBD1	TRBV24-1	TRBJ1-2	14	-	CATSDGQGAFGYTF	TGTGCCACCAGTGACGGACAGGGGGCGTTTGGCTACACCTTC
-	TRBV12-3/TRBV12-4	TRBJ1-4	12	-	CASSLEYEKLFF	TGTGCCAGCAGTTTGGAGTATGAAAAACTGTTTTTT
-	TRBV29-1	TRBJ1-1	12	once	CSVGTQYTEAFF	TGCAGCGTCGGGACACAGTACACTGAAGCTTTCTTT
-	TRBV6-6	TRBJ1-4	14	-	CASSYRGVSEKLFF	TGTGCCAGCAGTTACAGGGGCGTTAGTGAAAAACTGTTTTTT
-	TRBV29-1	TRBJ2-7	14	-	CSVGVGQGRYEQYF	TGCAGCGTTGGAGTAGGGCAGGGTCGCTACGAGCAGTACTTC
-	TRBV4-1	TRBJ1-5	15	few	CASSLIYKSNQPQHF	TGCGCCAGCAGCCTAATTTACAAGAGCAATCAGCCCCAGCATTTT
-	TRBV18	TRBJ1-5	17	few	CASSPPNSAGSNQPQHF	TGTGCCAGCTCACCGCCTAACTCTGCCGGGAGCAATCAGCCCCAGCATTTT
-	TRBV19	TRBJ1-4	14	-	CASSIGGPAEKLFF	TGTGCCAGTAGTATCGGCGGCCCGGCTGAAAAACTGTTTTTT
-	TRBV3-1/TRBV3-2	TRBJ2-7	16	many	CASSQGALRLLYEQYF	TGTGCCAGCAGCCAGGGGGCTCTGAGGCTTCTTTACGAGCAGTACTTC
-	TRBV12-3/TRBV12-4	TRBJ1-1	13	-	CATGPGVGTEAFF	TGTGCCACGGGCCCAGGGGTAGGCACTGAAGCTTTCTTT
-	TRBV27	TRBJ2-2	12	-	CASSPRGGELFF	TGTGCCAGCAGTCCTAGGGGCGGGGAGCTGTTTTTT
TRBD2	TRBV29-1	TRBJ2-4	14	-	CSVNGGLAKNIQYF	TGCAGCGTTAACGGGGGGTTAGCCAAAAACATTCAGTACTTC
-	TRBV6-6	TRBJ1-3	15	-	CASSYSSGSGNTIYF	TGTGCCAGCAGTTACTCTTCAGGCTCTGGAAACACCATATATTTT
TRBD1	TRBV5-1	TRBJ1-2	15	-	CASSLAPGQGRGYTF	TGCGCCAGCAGCTTGGCCCCGGGACAGGGGCGTGGCTACACCTTC
TRBD2	TRBV6-4	TRBJ2-3	15	many	CASSVTSGSTDTQYF	TGTGCCAGCAGTGTGACTAGCGGAAGCACAGATACGCAGTATTTT
-	TRBV4-1	TRBJ2-1	18	few	CASSQDHFRDTIYNEQFF	TGCGCCAGCAGCCAAGATCATTTCCGGGACACCATCTACAATGAGCAGTTCTTC
TRBD2	TRBV27	TRBJ2-7	15	-	CASSPGTSGRGWQYF	TGTGCCAGCAGTCCGGGGACTAGCGGGAGGGGTTGGCAGTACTTC
TRBD2	TRBV5-1	TRBJ2-5	15	once	CASHLLAGNQETQYF	TGCGCCAGCCACTTACTAGCGGGGAACCAAGAGACCCAGTACTTC
TRBD2	TRBV13	TRBJ2-1	18	once	CASSSFISGRGLYNEQFF	TGTGCCAGCAGCTCTTTCATTAGCGGGAGAGGGCTCTACAATGAGCAGTTCTTC
-	TRBV7-6	TRBJ1-1	16	-	CASSQGWAASNTEAFF	TGTGCCAGCAGCCAGGGGTGGGCAGCCTCGAACACTGAAGCTTTCTTT
TRBD1	TRBV24-1	TRBJ2-1	12	once	CATSVQGSEQFF	TGTGCCACCAGTGTACAGGGGTCTGAGCAGTTCTTC
-	TRBV5-4	TRBJ1-6	16	few	CASSVDRSSYNSPLHF	TGTGCCAGCAGCGTCGACAGGAGCTCCTATAATTCACCCCTCCACTTT
-	TRBV5-1	TRBJ2-2	15	many	CASSLMRQNTGELFF	TGCGCCAGCAGCTTAATGCGCCAGAACACCGGGGAGCTGTTTTTT
-	TRBV9	TRBJ2-7	14	-	CASSVGTQGYEQYF	TGTGCCAGCAGCGTAGGAACCCAGGGCTACGAGCAGTACTTC
-	TRBV7-6	TRBJ2-2	15	-	CASSLGGQYTGELFF	TGTGCCAGCAGCTTAGGTGGACAGTACACCGGGGAGCTGTTTTTT
-	TRBV7-2	TRBJ2-1	15	-	CASSPWHSSYNEQFF	TGTGCCAGCAGCCCATGGCACAGTTCCTACAATGAGCAGTTCTTC
-	TRBV27	TRBJ2-1	14	-	CASSPGTSYNEQFF	TGTGCCAGCAGTCCCGGGACTTCCTACAATGAGCAGTTCTTC
-	TRBV6-5	TRBJ1-1	14	many	CASSYIGTTEEAFF	TGTGCCAGCAGTTACATCGGGACAACCGAAGAAGCTTTCTTT
-	TRBV27	TRBJ1-5	13	-	CASSFYRNQPQHF	TGTGCCAGCAGTTTCTACCGCAATCAGCCCCAGCATTTT
-	TRBV12-3/TRBV12-4	TRBJ1-1	13	once	CASSFGAYTEAFF	TGTGCCAGCAGTTTTGGAGCCTACACTGAAGCTTTCTTT
-	TRBV6-6	TRBJ1-1	15	-	CASTADSFMNTEAFF	TGTGCCAGCACCGCGGACAGCTTCATGAACACTGAAGCTTTCTTT
-	TRBV12-3/TRBV12-4	TRBJ1-5	13	-	CASSPGQNQPQHF	TGTGCCAGCAGTCCCGGACAGAATCAGCCCCAGCATTTT
TRBD1	TRBV2	TRBJ1-1	14	-	CASSVDRVTTEAFF	TGTGCCAGCAGTGTTGACAGGGTAACAACTGAAGCTTTCTTT
-	TRBV5-1	TRBJ2-2	22	once	CASKVPSKHRILGPANTGELFF	TGCGCCAGCAAGGTTCCGAGTAAACACCGCATATTGGGGCCCGCGAACACCGGGGAGCTGTTTTTT
-	TRBV2	TRBJ2-1	15	-	CASSEAQGPYNEQFF	TGTGCCAGCAGTGAAGCGCAGGGGCCCTACAATGAGCAGTTCTTC
-	TRBV5-1	TRBJ1-1	14	once	CASSSQGGLSEAFF	TGCGCCAGCAGCTCACAGGGTGGTCTTTCTGAAGCTTTCTTT
-	TRBV6-5	TRBJ1-2	13	-	CASSYRTGGGYTF	TGTGCCAGCAGTTACAGGACGGGGGGAGGCTACACCTTC
-	TRBV5-6	TRBJ1-2	17	-	CASSPSFRATPHYGYTF	TGTGCCAGCAGCCCGTCGTTTCGAGCCACCCCGCACTATGGCTACACCTTC
TRBD2	TRBV28	TRBJ2-7	15	-	CASRITSGGAGEQYF	TGTGCCAGCCGAATAACTAGCGGGGGGGCCGGCGAGCAGTACTTC
-	TRBV5-1	TRBJ1-6	17	once	CASSLEEQGAYNSPLHF	TGCGCCAGCAGCTTGGAAGAACAGGGCGCATATAATTCACCCCTCCACTTT